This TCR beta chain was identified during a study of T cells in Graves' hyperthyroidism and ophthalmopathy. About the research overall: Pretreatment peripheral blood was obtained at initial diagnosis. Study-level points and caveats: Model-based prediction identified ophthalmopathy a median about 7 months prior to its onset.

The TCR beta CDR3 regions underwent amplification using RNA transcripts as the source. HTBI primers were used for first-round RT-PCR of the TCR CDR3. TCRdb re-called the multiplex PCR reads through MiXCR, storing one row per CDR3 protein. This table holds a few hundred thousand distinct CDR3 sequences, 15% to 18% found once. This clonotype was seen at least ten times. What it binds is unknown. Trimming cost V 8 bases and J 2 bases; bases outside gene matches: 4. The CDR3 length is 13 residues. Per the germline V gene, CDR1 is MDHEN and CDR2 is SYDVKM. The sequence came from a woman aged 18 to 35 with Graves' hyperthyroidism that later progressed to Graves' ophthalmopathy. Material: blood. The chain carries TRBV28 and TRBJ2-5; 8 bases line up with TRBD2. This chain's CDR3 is CASQLAEQETQYF. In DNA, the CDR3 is TGTGCCAGCCAACTAGCGGAGCAAGAGACCCAGTACTTC.